These 27 T cell receptor beta chains came from one sample sequenced in a study of cytomegalovirus exposure and HLA in healthy donors. Primers: 60 Vbeta forward and 13 Jbeta reverse. Profiled with immunoSEQ multiplex PCR; TCRdb holds only in-frame clones, not every one. Among 100,000 to 140,000 clones listed, 73% were seen once. Sequencing was done on a sample of PBMCs. The receptors derive from a man younger than 40 in good health and CMV-seronegative.

This chain connects TRBV2 to TRBJ2-5; TRBD1 might be the D (5 bases). The J call may not be correct, given that the DNA end is closer to TRBJ2-7. Germline V CDR1 and CDR2: SNHLY, FYNNEI. This CDR3 contains 14 residues. CDR3 DNA sequence: TGTGCCAGCAGTGAGCGAACAGGACGGAGCGAGCAGTACTTC. As protein: CASSERTGRSEQYF.

The gene calls are TRBV6-4 and TRBJ1-2; 9 nucleotides align to TRBD1. V shed 5 bases, J shed 4 bases, and the junction held 8 bases outside the gene matches. In germline, CDR1 is MRHNA, CDR2 SNTAGT. This CDR3 has 15 amino acids. In DNA form, the CDR3 reads TGTGCCAGCAGTCCCCGACAGGGGGATAGCTATGGCTACACCTTC. Protein sequence: CASSPRQGDSYGYTF.

This clone has only a few counts. The chain employs TRBV7-9 and TRBJ2-3, with 12 nucleotides matching TRBD2. The CDR3 runs to 16 residues. V shed 2 bases, J shed 2 bases, and the junction held 2 bases outside the gene matches. The V gene's germline CDR1 is SEHNR and CDR2 FQNEAQ (reference sequence). The CDR3 DNA follows: TGTGCCAGCAGCTTACGACTAGCGGGAGCCACAGATACGCAGTATTTT. Its protein product is CASSLRLAGATDTQYF.

The chain combines TRBV6-1 with TRBJ1-6, with D unclear. CDR1 MNHNS and CDR2 SASEGT come from the germline V gene. The CDR3 runs to 13 residues. V was cut by 4 bases and J by 5 bases, with 6 bases left in between. The CDR3 DNA follows: TGTGCCAGCAGTGTAACAGATAATTCACCCCTCCACTTT. Protein product: CASSVTDNSPLHF.

This rearrangement joins TRBV6-5 to TRBJ2-1, with TRBD1 as a possible D gene (7 bases). This CDR3 region has 16 residues. Germline loops: CDR1 MNHEY, CDR2 SVGAGI. V was shortened by 0 bases and J by 3 bases, with 12 bases between the two germline ends. This CDR3 reads CASSYSQGGNYNEQFF. In nucleotides, the CDR3 is TGTGCCAGCAGTTACTCCCAGGGGGGAAACTACAATGAGCAGTTCTTC.

CDR3 in amino acids: CASSLAPGGNGGYQETQYF. The CDR3 DNA follows: TGTGCCAGCAGCTTGGCCCCGGGGGGTAACGGGGGCTACCAAGAGACCCAGTACTTC. The rearrangement joins TRBV5-6 to TRBJ2-5, with a weak D call TRBD2 (7 bases). The ends were cut back, 0 bases at V and 0 bases at J, with 21 bases in the middle. The CDR3 has 19 residues. Looked up from germline, CDR1 is SGHDT and CDR2 is YYEEEE. The full variable domain, in which reference TRBV5-6 and TRBJ2-5 provide the parts outside the CDR3, is DAGVTQSPTHLIKTRGQQVTLRCSPKSGHDTVSWYQQALGQGPQFIFQYYEEEERQRGNFPDRFSGHQFPNYSSELNVNALLLGDSALYLCASSLAPGGNGGYQETQYFGPGTRLLVL.

This clone was observed a handful of times. This chain joins TRBV7-9 and TRBJ1-1, with D maybe TRBD1 (6 bases). The CDR3 is 12 residues long. The germline V gene has CDR1 SEHNR and CDR2 FQNEAQ (reference sequence). The germline V and J ends were trimmed by 4 bases and 8 bases, with 11 bases remaining between them. The CDR3 loop reads CASSSRTVEAFF. CDR3 bases: TGTGCCAGCAGCTCCCGGACAGTCGAAGCTTTCTTT.

This clone was detected only once. The rearrangement links TRBV25-1 to TRBJ2-6, with 7 bases lining up with TRBD1. Trimming removed 6 bases from V and 4 bases from J; junction bases left unmatched: 12. Germline V lookup: CDR1 MGHDK, CDR2 SYGVNS. The length of the CDR3 is 17 residues. The DNA for the CDR3 is TGTGCCAGCAGGAAGACAGGTGGGACAGACGGGGCCAACGTCCTGACTTTC. The encoded protein is CASRKTGGTDGANVLTF.

The CDR3 protein is CASAPGTEHYGYTF. The CDR3 coding sequence is TGTGCCAGCGCACCCGGGACAGAGCACTATGGCTACACCTTC. This chain uses TRBV9 with TRBJ1-2; 7 positions match TRBD1. J was trimmed by 3 bases and V by 7 bases; bases with no gene match: 9. Germline assignment: CDR1 SGDLS and CDR2 YYNGEE. The CDR3 runs 14 residues.

The rearrangement joins TRBV5-1 to TRBJ1-6; D may be TRBD1 (6 bases). CDR1 and CDR2 from the germline V gene are SGHRS and YFSETQ. Trimming took 3 bases from V and 6 from J, leaving 13 bases between them. The CDR3 has 15 residues. The CDR3 loop reads CASSSRTDLNSPLHF. In DNA, the CDR3 is TGCGCCAGCAGCTCCCGGACAGACCTTAATTCACCCCTCCACTTT.

The V gene is TRBV5-1, the J gene TRBJ1-2; D gene uncertain. Germline CDR1 SGHRS, CDR2 YFSETQ. The CDR3 sequence is 15 residues long. V lost 0 bases and J 0 bases, leaving 9 bases between the germline ends. The CDR3 DNA is TGCGCCAGCAGCTTGGATTCTCCAGCTAACTATGGCTACACCTTC. It specifies CASSLDSPANYGYTF.

The rearrangement links TRBV5-5 to TRBJ1-1; D not certain. The CDR3 runs to 13 residues. Between the trimmed V and J ends, which lost 0 bases and 3 bases, there was a span of 6 bases. CDR1 SGHKS and CDR2 YYEKEE come from the germline V gene (reference sequence). CDR3 bases: TGTGCCAGCAGCTTGGAAGAGTACACTGAAGCTTTCTTT. Protein product: CASSLEEYTEAFF.

V is TRBV5-1 and J is TRBJ2-1, with D perhaps matching TRBD2 (6 bases). Trimming removed 0 bases at V and 14 bases at J, with 9 bases between. The V gene's germline CDR1 is SGHRS and CDR2 YFSETQ. The CDR3 contains 11 residues. The DNA of the CDR3 is TGCGCCAGCAGCTTGGGGCTAGCGAAGTTCTTC. Encoded protein: CASSLGLAKFF.

This sequence joins TRBV27 and TRBJ2-7; D perhaps matches TRBD1 (6 bases). The CDR3 runs 14 residues. In germline, CDR1 is MNHEY, CDR2 SMNVEV (reference sequence). V shed 6 bases and J shed 3 bases, with 15 bases lying between them. The CDR3 DNA reads TGTGCCAGCAGGCTACAGGGTATATTCTACGAGCAGTACTTC. This gives the protein CASRLQGIFYEQYF.

The chain joins TRBV19 to TRBJ1-6; TRBD1 matches 8 bases. In germline, CDR1 is LNHDA, CDR2 SQIVND (reference sequence). The CDR3 contains 14 residues. J was trimmed by 10 bases and V by 6 bases; bases with no gene match: 8. CDR3 in amino acids: CASRGAGGESPLHF. The CDR3 region has the DNA TGTGCCAGTAGAGGGGCAGGGGGCGAGTCACCCCTCCACTTT.

This sequence joins TRBV10-3 and TRBJ2-6, with D perhaps TRBD1 (5 bases). V lost 10 bases and J 1 base, leaving 11 bases between the germline ends. CDR1 ENHRY and CDR2 SYGVKD come from the germline V gene. CDR3 length: 14 residues. CDR3 loop: CATNQGSGANVLTF. The CDR3 DNA reads TGTGCCACCAACCAGGGATCTGGGGCCAACGTCCTGACTTTC.

The J gene is TRBJ1-6, the V gene TRBV6-4; D ambiguous. V lost 5 bases and J 4 bases, leaving 6 bases between the germline ends. Germline CDR1 and CDR2: MRHNA and SNTAGT. The CDR3 length is 13 residues. The CDR3 nucleotides read TGTGCCAGCAGTACAGCTTATAATTCACCCCTCCACTTT. This encodes CASSTAYNSPLHF.

This rearrangement joins TRBV18 to TRBJ2-7; 7 nucleotides agree with TRBD1. Per the germline V gene, CDR1 is KGHSH and CDR2 is LQKENI. The CDR3 is 18 amino acids. V lost 3 bases and J lost 3; bases outside the gene matches: 17. The CDR3 here is CASSPDRSGTALDYEQYF. CDR3 DNA sequence: TGTGCCAGCTCACCTGACCGATCCGGGACAGCGTTAGACTACGAGCAGTACTTC. Full variable domain (outside the CDR3, taken from reference TRBV18 and TRBJ2-7): NAGVMQNPRHLVRRRGQEARLRCSPMKGHSHVYWYRQLPEEGLKFMVYLQKENIIDESGMPKERFSAEFPKEGPSILRIQQVVRGDSAAYFCASSPDRSGTALDYEQYFGPGTRLTVT.

The V call is TRBV18, the J call TRBJ2-7; 9 bases map to TRBD1. The J segment lost 2 bases and the V segment lost 3 bases, leaving 5 bases of the junction unmatched. Germline values: CDR1 KGHSH, CDR2 LQKENI. The CDR3 runs to 15 residues. CDR3 loop: CASSPKGQGAYEQYF. The CDR3 DNA reads TGTGCCAGCTCACCGAAGGGACAGGGTGCCTACGAGCAGTACTTC.

The chain is built from TRBV5-1 and TRBJ2-3; 13 bases map to TRBD2. V shed 3 bases and J 2 bases; nucleotides not matched to a gene: 3. Germline V CDR1 and CDR2: SGHRS, YFSETQ. The CDR3 length is 16 residues. The CDR3, as DNA: TGCGCCAGCAGCTGGGGACTAGCGGGAACCACAGATACGCAGTATTTT. The encoded protein is CASSWGLAGTTDTQYF.

J is TRBJ1-1 and V is TRBV27; 7 bases are shared with TRBD1. Germline V gene lookup returns CDR1 MNHEY and CDR2 SMNVEV (reference sequence). V trimming: 2 bases; J trimming: 1 base; junction bases outside the gene matches: 1. The CDR3 consists of 14 residues. CDR3 coding DNA: TGTGCCAGCAGTTTAGGGACAGAGAACACTGAAGCTTTCTTT. It encodes CASSLGTENTEAFF.

This chain links TRBV15 with TRBJ1-5, with D hard to call. Germline V gives CDR1 LNHNV, CDR2 YYDKDF (reference sequence). Trimming cost V 1 base and J 0 bases, with 7 bases left between them. The CDR3 is made up of 15 amino acids. The CDR3 region is CATSRAVYSNQPQHF. The CDR3, as DNA: TGTGCCACCAGCAGAGCTGTGTATAGCAATCAGCCCCAGCATTTT. The entire variable domain, with the rest obtained from reference TRBV15 and TRBJ1-5, is as follows: DAMVIQNPRYQVTQFGKPVTLSCSQTLNHNVMYWYQQKSSQAPKLLFHYYDKDFNNEADTPDNFQSRRPNTSFCFLDIRSPGLGDTAMYLCATSRAVYSNQPQHFGDGTRLSIL.

This clone turned up a few times. The gene calls are TRBV19 and TRBJ2-7, with D perhaps matching TRBD2 (5 bases). V dropped 7 bases and J dropped 6 bases, with 10 bases sitting between them. This CDR3 comprises 11 residues. Per germline, CDR1 LNHDA and CDR2 SQIVND (reference sequence). The CDR3 nucleotides are TGTGCCAGTACCTACCGGGGCGAGCAGTACTTC. This encodes CASTYRGEQYF.

The V call is TRBV5-4, the J call TRBJ2-2; TRBD2 matches 7 bases. CDR3 length: 16 residues. The germline V gene has CDR1 SGHNT and CDR2 YYREEE (reference sequence). V was clipped by 2 bases and J by 2 bases; unmatched bases: 6. DNA of the CDR3: TGTGCCAGCAGCTTTGGCGGGAGAGGAAACACCGGGGAGCTGTTTTTT. Translated, it gives CASSFGGRGNTGELFF.

The sample holds a few counts of this clone. The chain employs TRBV5-1 and TRBJ2-7, with D possibly matching TRBD1 (6 bases). The CDR3 contains 16 residues. Germline V gives CDR1 SGHRS, CDR2 YFSETQ. Between the trimmed V and J ends, which lost 0 bases and 1 base, there was a span of 14 bases. The CDR3 region is CASSLEPGTPSYEQYF. As DNA, the CDR3 is TGCGCCAGCAGCTTGGAACCCGGGACACCTTCCTACGAGCAGTACTTC.

This sequence joins TRBV15 and TRBJ1-2; TRBD1 might be the D (5 bases). There are 15 residues in the CDR3. CDR1 and CDR2 (germline): LNHNV, YYDKDF (reference sequence). V lost 1 base, J lost 6 bases, and 15 bases lay in between. The CDR3 region is CATSRGLQGSDGYTF. CDR3 nucleotide sequence: TGTGCCACCAGCAGAGGCCTTCAGGGATCGGATGGCTACACCTTC.

V and J are TRBV5-1 and TRBJ1-4; a possible D gene is TRBD1 (5 bases). The CDR3 has 14 amino acids. V shed 4 bases and J shed 7 bases, with 14 bases lying between them. The V gene's germline CDR1 is SGHRS and CDR2 YFSETQ. The CDR3 nucleotides are TGCGCCAGCAGCCTCCAGGAGGGGACTGAAAAACTGTTTTTT. This translates into CASSLQEGTEKLFF.